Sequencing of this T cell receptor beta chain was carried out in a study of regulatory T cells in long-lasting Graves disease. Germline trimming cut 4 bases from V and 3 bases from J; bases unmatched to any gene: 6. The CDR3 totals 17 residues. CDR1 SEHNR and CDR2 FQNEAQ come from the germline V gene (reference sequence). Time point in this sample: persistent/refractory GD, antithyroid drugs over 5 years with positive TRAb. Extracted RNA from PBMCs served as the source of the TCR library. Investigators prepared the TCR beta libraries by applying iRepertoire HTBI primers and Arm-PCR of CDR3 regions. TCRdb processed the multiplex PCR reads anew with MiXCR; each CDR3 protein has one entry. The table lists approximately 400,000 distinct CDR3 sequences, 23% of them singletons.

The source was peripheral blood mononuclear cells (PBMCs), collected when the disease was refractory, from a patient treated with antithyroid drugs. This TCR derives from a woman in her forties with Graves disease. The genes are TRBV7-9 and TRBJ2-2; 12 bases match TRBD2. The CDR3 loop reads CASSWTSGNFYTGELFF. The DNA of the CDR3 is TGTGCCAGCAGCTGGACTAGCGGGAACTTCTACACCGGGGAGCTGTTTTTT.